This is a list of T cell receptor beta chains from one sample in a study of OX40 agonist ivuxolimab in advanced cancers. Only in-frame clones appear in the TCRdb table, and some are missing; sequencing was by immunoSEQ multiplex PCR. Of about 59,000 clones detected, around 82% appear once; the ten largest clones hold less than 0.6%. Sequenced here: CD4+ or CD8+ T cells sorted from blood, sampled in a trial of the OX40 agonist ivuxolimab. Receptors originate from an adult with an advanced solid tumor such as melanoma, head and neck, liver or kidney cancer. CDR3s include the opening cysteine and the closing phenylalanine or tryptophan. Fields, in order: V gene, clone size, D gene, J gene, CDR3 protein, CDR3 DNA. A D gene is named only where the DNA matches it firmly. Size tells how often a clone was seen (once, few, many) or the class of an expanded clone, and some rows leave it out.

TRBV7-9,.,.,TRBJ1-2,CASSLQGVEGYTF,TGTGCCAGCAGCTTGCAGGGAGTGGAAGGCTACACCTTC
TRBV7-2,.,TRBD2,TRBJ2-7,CASSLGGPGRHYEQYF,TGTGCCAGCAGCTTAGGAGGCCCCGGGAGGCACTACGAGCAGTACTTC
TRBV7-2,few,.,TRBJ2-2,CASSSTHIPGELFF,TGTGCCAGCAGCTCCACTCACATTCCCGGGGAGCTGTTTTTT
TRBV10-3,.,TRBD1,TRBJ1-1,CAIRQGAGSTEAFF,TGTGCCATCCGCCAGGGGGCTGGTAGTACTGAAGCTTTCTTT
TRBV30,once,.,TRBJ1-1,CAWSIQQNTEAFF,TGTGCCTGGAGTATACAGCAGAACACTGAAGCTTTCTTT
TRBV30,.,.,TRBJ2-7,CAWSPSAGSEQYF,TGTGCCTGGAGTCCCAGCGCCGGTAGCGAGCAGTACTTC
TRBV5-4,once,.,TRBJ2-7,CASSPRPGHHEQYF,TGTGCCAGCAGCCCTCGGCCCGGTCACCACGAGCAGTACTTC
TRBV5-4,.,TRBD1,TRBJ2-4,CASSSGTGNAKNIQYF,TGTGCCAGCAGCTCCGGGACAGGGAACGCCAAAAACATTCAGTACTTC
TRBV6-4,once,.,TRBJ1-2,CASSDSVGYTF,TGTGCCAGCAGTGACTCGGTTGGCTACACCTTC
TRBV18,few,.,TRBJ2-2,CASSPQSGTGELFF,TGTGCCAGCTCACCACAAAGCGGTACCGGGGAGCTGTTTTTT
TRBV5-6,.,.,TRBJ2-1,CASSLTLYNEQFF,TGTGCCAGCAGCTTGACTCTTTACAATGAGCAGTTCTTC
TRBV19,.,.,TRBJ2-3,CASSISHLTDTQYF,TGTGCCAGTAGTATTAGCCACCTCACAGATACGCAGTATTTT
TRBV4-2,few,.,TRBJ1-1,CASSREDGNEAFF,TGTGCCAGCAGCCGGGAGGACGGGAATGAAGCTTTCTTT
TRBV7-2,.,.,TRBJ1-1,CASSAQTGVNTEAFF,TGTGCCAGCAGCGCCCAGACAGGTGTGAACACTGAAGCTTTCTTT
TRBV11-2,.,TRBD1,TRBJ1-1,CASSSDRGREAFF,TGTGCCAGCAGCTCAGACAGGGGGCGGGAAGCTTTCTTT
TRBV23-1,once,.,TRBJ1-2,CASSRLRVNYGYTF,TGCGCCAGCAGTCGGCTCAGGGTAAACTATGGCTACACCTTC
TRBV28,.,TRBD2,TRBJ2-1,CASTTIAGGSYNEQFF,TGTGCCAGCACCACCATAGCGGGAGGGTCCTACAATGAGCAGTTCTTC
TRBV14,once,.,TRBJ1-4,CASSQGGEKLFF,TGTGCCAGCAGCCAAGGGGGCGAAAAACTGTTTTTT
TRBV4-3,.,.,TRBJ2-5,CASSRFTGAVGETQYF,TGCGCCAGCAGCCGGTTTACGGGAGCGGTGGGAGAGACCCAGTACTTC
TRBV4-2,.,.,TRBJ2-3,CASSQDEETDTQYF,TGTGCCAGCAGCCAAGATGAGGAGACAGATACGCAGTATTTT
TRBV7-2,.,TRBD1,TRBJ1-1,CASSIGQVNTEAFF,TGTGCCAGCAGCATCGGACAGGTGAACACTGAAGCTTTCTTT
TRBV7-2,.,TRBD2,TRBJ2-1,CASSSSGRQDNEQFF,TGTGCCAGCAGCTCAAGCGGGAGACAGGACAATGAGCAGTTCTTC
TRBV11-3,.,.,TRBJ2-1,CASSPRSDLSYNEQFF,TGTGCCAGCAGCCCGAGGTCGGACCTCTCCTACAATGAGCAGTTCTTC
TRBV27,.,TRBD1,TRBJ1-1,CASRTTGVSTEAFF,TGTGCCAGCAGGACGACAGGGGTGAGCACTGAAGCTTTCTTT
TRBV7-2,.,.,TRBJ2-1,CASNLNRVLHEQFF,TGTGCCAGCAACCTCAACAGGGTGTTGCATGAGCAGTTCTTC
TRBV9,few,.,TRBJ2-1,CASSPIYRTENEQFF,TGTGCCAGCAGCCCGATATACCGGACAGAGAATGAGCAGTTCTTC
TRBV15,.,TRBD1,TRBJ1-5,CATSDRNRGSNQPQHF,TGTGCCACCAGCGATCGTAACAGGGGGAGCAATCAGCCCCAGCATTTT
TRBV4-3,.,TRBD2,TRBJ2-3,CASSLGLAGAHLSTDTQYF,TGCGCCAGCAGCCTTGGACTAGCGGGAGCCCACCTCAGCACAGATACGCAGTATTTT
TRBV9,.,.,TRBJ2-3,CASSVAESTQYF,TGTGCCAGCAGCGTAGCTGAGTCCACGCAGTATTTT
TRBV30,.,TRBD1,TRBJ1-5,CAWSRQGAQPQHF,TGTGCCTGGAGTCGGCAGGGGGCCCAGCCCCAGCATTTT
TRBV6-8,.,.,TRBJ1-3,CAIQEGSNTIYF,TGTGCCATCCAAGAGGGGAGCAACACCATATATTTT
TRBV5-4,.,TRBD1,TRBJ2-7,CASSLAGTVYEQYF,TGTGCCAGCAGCTTGGCTGGGACAGTCTACGAGCAGTACTTC
TRBV10-3,.,TRBD1,TRBJ2-2,CAISLSGTGNTGELFF,TGTGCCATCAGTCTCTCCGGGACAGGGAACACCGGGGAGCTGTTTTTT
TRBV30,.,.,TRBJ1-2,CAWSRWRGRLTNYGYTF,TGTGCCTGGAGTAGATGGCGGGGGCGGTTGACTAACTATGGCTACACCTTC
TRBV7-9,.,.,TRBJ2-3,CASSPGGTDTQYF,TGTGCCAGCAGCCCAGGGGGGACAGATACGCAGTATTTT
TRBV30,.,TRBD2,TRBJ2-1,CAWSKGGSSYNEQFF,TGTGCCTGGAGTAAGGGCGGGAGCTCCTACAATGAGCAGTTCTTC
TRBV7-9,.,.,TRBJ1-4,CASSLGWGETATNEKLFF,TGTGCCAGCAGCTTAGGCTGGGGGGAGACCGCAACTAATGAAAAACTGTTTTTT
TRBV19,.,TRBD2,TRBJ2-2,CASSKGWTSVSNTGELFF,TGTGCCAGTAGTAAAGGGTGGACTAGCGTTTCGAACACCGGGGAGCTGTTTTTT
TRBV2,.,TRBD1,TRBJ2-3,CASSERTGDTDTQYF,TGTGCCAGCAGTGAGAGGACAGGAGACACAGATACGCAGTATTTT
TRBV6-1,.,.,TRBJ1-3,CASSGAASGNTIYF,TGTGCCAGCAGTGGTGCCGCCTCTGGAAACACCATATATTTT
TRBV19,.,.,TRBJ2-5,CASSPPRERGQETQYF,TGTGCCAGTAGCCCCCCCAGGGAGCGCGGCCAAGAGACCCAGTACTTC
TRBV6-1,.,TRBD2,TRBJ2-3,CASSGGLAGGKGTDTQYF,TGTGCCAGCAGTGGCGGACTAGCGGGAGGGAAGGGCACAGATACGCAGTATTTT
TRBV6-6,.,.,TRBJ2-5,CASSYRGEPQETQYF,TGTGCCAGCAGTTACAGGGGAGAACCCCAAGAGACCCAGTACTTC
TRBV5-1,.,TRBD2,TRBJ2-3,CASSRTSRSTDTQYF,TGCGCCAGCAGTAGGACTAGCAGAAGCACAGATACGCAGTATTTT
TRBV5-4,.,TRBD2,TRBJ2-2,CASSVGLAGGWRANTGELFF,TGTGCCAGCAGCGTGGGACTAGCGGGAGGGTGGCGTGCGAACACCGGGGAGCTGTTTTTT
TRBV2,.,.,TRBJ2-2,CASRGSLAGELFF,TGTGCCAGCAGGGGGAGTTTAGCCGGGGAGCTGTTTTTT
TRBV7-3,.,TRBD2,TRBJ2-7,CASSLRAGVLDEQYF,TGTGCCAGCAGCCTAAGAGCGGGAGTTCTCGACGAGCAGTACTTC
TRBV11-2,.,.,TRBJ1-2,CASSLGDWDTDYGYTF,TGTGCCAGCAGCTTAGGGGATTGGGACACGGACTATGGCTACACCTTC